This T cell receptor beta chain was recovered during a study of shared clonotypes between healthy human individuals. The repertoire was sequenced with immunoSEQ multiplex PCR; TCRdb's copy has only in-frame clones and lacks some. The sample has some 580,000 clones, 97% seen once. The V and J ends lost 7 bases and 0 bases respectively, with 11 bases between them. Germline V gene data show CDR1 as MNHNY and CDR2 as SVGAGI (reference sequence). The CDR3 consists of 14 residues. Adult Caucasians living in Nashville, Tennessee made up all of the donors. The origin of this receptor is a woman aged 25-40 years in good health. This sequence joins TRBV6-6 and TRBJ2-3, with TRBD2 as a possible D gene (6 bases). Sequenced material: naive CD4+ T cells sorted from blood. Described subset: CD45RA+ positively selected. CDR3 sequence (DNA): TGTGCCAGCACAAAGACTAGAAGCACAGATACGCAGTATTTT. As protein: CASTKTRSTDTQYF.